The 16 T cell receptor beta chains reported below all come from one sample, sequenced in a study of Graves' ophthalmopathy and Graves' hyperthyroidism. RNA served as the template for amplifying TCR beta CDR3 regions. The library came from an HTBI-primed first-round RT-PCR and a second-round multiplex PCR. TCRdb re-analysed the multiplex PCR reads in MiXCR, keeping a single row per CDR3 protein. The sample holds fewer than 600,000 distinct CDR3 sequences; roughly 14% are singletons and the top ten take about 9.4%. Sequencing was performed on blood. Every receptor here comes from a woman aged 30 to 39 with Graves' ophthalmopathy.

The chain has TRBV3-1 and TRBJ1-2; D perhaps matches TRBD1 (6 bases). Germline CDR1 LGHDT, CDR2 YNNKEL (reference sequence). This CDR3 spans 12 amino acids. Deletions cut 1 base from V and 13 bases from J, with 13 bases between. Here the CDR3 reads CASSQASGVSTF. The CDR3 region has the DNA TGTGCCAGCAGCCAAGCTTCAGGGGTGAGCACCTTC.

The gene calls are TRBV5-1 and TRBJ2-5, with TRBD2 as a possible D gene (6 bases). Per the germline V gene, CDR1 is SGHRS and CDR2 is YFSETQ. V lost 4 bases and J lost 7, with 26 bases in between. There are 17 residues in the CDR3. This chain's CDR3 is CASSPEGTRRLRGTQYF. DNA for the CDR3: TGCGCCAGCAGCCCGGAGGGGACGCGAAGATTACGGGGGACCCAGTACTTC.

This clonotype showed up many times. The genes are TRBV6-5 and TRBJ1-2; D remains ambiguous. The CDR3 is 13 amino acids. CDR1 and CDR2 from the germline V gene are MNHEY and SVGAGI. The germline V and J ends were trimmed by 2 bases and 4 bases, with 8 bases remaining between them. CDR3 sequence reads: CASSYAASYGYTF. As DNA, the CDR3 is TGTGCCAGCAGTTACGCAGCATCCTATGGCTACACCTTC.

This rearrangement joins TRBV30 to TRBJ1-2; 12 positions agree with TRBD1. Per germline, CDR1 GTSNPN and CDR2 SVGIG (reference sequence). This CDR3 is 13 amino acids long. The DNA of the CDR3 is TGTGCATGTCCCGGGACAGGGGGCTTTGGCTACACCTTC. This sequence encodes CACPGTGGFGYTF. Full variable domain (outside the CDR3, taken from reference TRBV30 and TRBJ1-2): SQTIHQWPATLVQPVGSPLSLECTVEGTSNPNLYWYRQAAGRGLQLLFYSVGIGQISSEVPQNLSASRPQDRQFILSSKKLLLSDSGFYLCACPGTGGFGYTFGSGTRLTVV.

The table lists this clonotype with many counts. The genes are TRBV20-1 and TRBJ1-2; a weak D match, TRBD1 (5 bases). The CDR3 length is 13 residues. V shed 4 bases and J shed 8 bases, with 17 bases lying between them. Germline V gene lookup returns CDR1 DFQATT and CDR2 SNEGSKA (reference sequence). The DNA of the CDR3 is TGCAGTGCTAACACCCAGGGAGTCTGGGGCTACACCTTC. Its protein product is CSANTQGVWGYTF.

Ten or more counts support this clonotype. The chain has TRBV6-1 and TRBJ1-3; TRBD1 matches 8 bases. Germline trimming cut 6 bases from V and 0 bases from J; bases unmatched to any gene: 4. This CDR3 has 15 amino acids. Germline V gives CDR1 MNHNS, CDR2 SASEGT. The CDR3 spells CASSKGQASGNTIYF. CDR3 nucleotides: TGTGCCAGCAGCAAGGGACAGGCCTCTGGAAACACCATATATTTT.

This clonotype was picked up many times. The V call is TRBV27, the J call TRBJ1-5; D is ambiguous. This CDR3 has 12 residues. Trimming stripped 5 bases from V and 10 bases from J, with 12 bases between. Germline V gene sequence: CDR1 MNHEY, CDR2 SMNVEV (reference sequence). CDR3 sequence (DNA): TGTGCCAGCAGTCGTGAAGGACTCCCCCAGCATTTT. Translated, it gives CASSREGLPQHF.

The chain is built from TRBV4-2 and TRBJ2-7; D may be TRBD2 (5 bases). Trimming shortened V by 2 bases and J by 2 bases, and 13 bases separated the two germline ends. Germline V gene data show CDR1 as LGHNA and CDR2 as YNFKEQ. This CDR3 is built from 15 residues. DNA of the CDR3: TGTGCCAGCAGCCAACCCCAAGCGGCGGCCTACGAGCAGTACTTC. Translating gives CASSQPQAAAYEQYF.

Concerning this clonotype: A read error may be the cause here, since a much bigger clone is one base away. The chain links TRBV24-1 to TRBJ2-5; 7 bases are shared with TRBD1. CDR1 and CDR2 (germline): KGHDR, SFDVKD. The length of the CDR3 is 16 residues. CDR3 bases: TGTGCCACCAGTGATTCCCCCGAGACAGGGATAGAGACCCAGGACTTC. Protein product: CATSDSPETGIETQDF.

This clonotype was seen ten or more times. This chain links TRBV6-5 with TRBJ2-7; 7 nucleotides line up with TRBD2. V was pared by 2 bases and J by 4 bases, with 11 bases of the junction left unmatched. Germline CDR1 is MNHEY and CDR2 is SVGAGI. The CDR3 length is 16 residues. The CDR3 loop reads CASSYPAVKAGYEQYF. The CDR3 region has the DNA TGTGCCAGCAGTTACCCGGCGGTGAAAGCGGGGTACGAGCAGTACTTC.

This clonotype was counted many times. V gene TRBV24-1 combines with J gene TRBJ1-1, with D uncertain. This CDR3 comprises 13 residues. The germline gives CDR1 KGHDR, CDR2 SFDVKD. Trimming shortened V by 5 bases and J by 9 bases, and 15 bases separated the two germline ends. CDR3 DNA sequence: TGTGCCACCAGTGCGGCTAATGGGCAGAAAGCTTTCTTT. It yields the protein CATSAANGQKAFF.

This clonotype was recorded a few times. The rearrangement joins TRBV20-1 to TRBJ2-7; TRBD2 matches 10 bases. Trimming removed 0 bases from V and 3 bases from J; junction bases left unmatched: 5. This CDR3 has 15 amino acids. CDR1 and CDR2 (germline): DFQATT, SNEGSKA (reference sequence). The CDR3 sequence is CSARDGLADLYEQYF. CDR3 in DNA: TGCAGTGCTAGAGACGGACTAGCGGATCTCTACGAGCAGTACTTC.

In this sample, this clonotype turned up many times. The chain joins TRBV6-2 or TRBV6-3 to TRBJ1-5; D is unclear. V was pared by 7 bases and J by 0 bases, with 10 bases between. Germline CDR1 reads MNHEY; CDR2 reads SVGEGT. CDR3 length: 14 residues. In DNA, the CDR3 is TGTGCCAGCATCGACGGGTATAGCAATCAGCCCCAGCATTTT. Translating it yields CASIDGYSNQPQHF.

This clonotype was counted at least ten times. The chain recombines TRBV7-2 with TRBJ1-1; D unresolved. The CDR3 is 14 amino acids. The V end was cut by 2 bases, the J end by 0 bases, with 7 bases between. CDR1 is SGHTA and CDR2 is FQGNSA in the germline V gene. DNA for the CDR3: TGTGCCAGCAGCTTAAGTCGCTTGAACACTGAAGCTTTCTTT. It yields the protein CASSLSRLNTEAFF.

This clonotype was seen at least ten times. V and J are TRBV9 and TRBJ1-2; TRBD1 aligns across 7 bases. Trimming at V came to 6 bases and at J to 3 bases, leaving 5 bases not matched to a gene. The CDR3 consists of 13 residues. Germline V gene lookup returns CDR1 SGDLS and CDR2 YYNGEE. The CDR3 loop is CASNPGQDYGYTF. CDR3 DNA sequence: TGTGCCAGCAACCCCGGACAGGACTATGGCTACACCTTC.

This clonotype was picked up one time. A much larger clone sits a single nucleotide away, making a read error possible. V usage is TRBV9 and J usage is TRBJ1-2; D possibly corresponds to TRBD1 (5 bases). This CDR3 is built from 14 residues. Germline values: CDR1 SGDLS, CDR2 YYNGEE. Here the CDR3 DNA reads TGTGCCAGCAGCGTAGGTGGAGGGGACCATGGCCACACCTTC. It translates to CASSVGGGDHGHTF.